The present T cell receptor beta chain was sequenced within a study of shared clonotypes between healthy human individuals. Findings and limits, study-wide: Clonotype sharing among donors was expected to depend on sequencing depth.

CDR1 and CDR2 (germline): MDHEN, SYDVKM. Trimming took off 5 bases at V and 8 bases at J, with 15 bases between the two ends. The CDR3 totals 13 residues. As to this clone: As yet, its antigen is unknown.

Produced via immunoSEQ multiplex PCR; TCRdb's table is partial and in-frame only. The sample shows about 120,000 clones, over 65% of them seen only once. The origin of this receptor is a woman aged 25 to 39 in good health. The sequencing sample was made of memory CD8+ T cells sorted from blood. Sample subset: CD45RO+ cells pooled with CCR7-negative TemRA cells. This sequence joins TRBV28 and TRBJ1-2; D remains unclear. CDR3 bases: TGTGCCAGCAGTCGCTACGAGCGTGGCGGCTACACCTTC. Its translation: CASSRYERGGYTF.